Listed here are 28 T cell receptor beta chains from one sample, sequenced in a study of regulatory T cells in long-lasting Graves disease. With iRepertoire HTBI primers and Arm-PCR of CDR3 regions, TCR beta libraries were built. TCRdb re-called the multiplex PCR reads through MiXCR, storing one row per CDR3 protein. The repertoire has some 450,000 distinct CDR3 sequences, about a quarter of them found once; the top ten carry roughly 30%. As to time point: persistent/refractory GD, antithyroid drugs over 5 years with positive TRAb. PBMC RNA served as the TCR library source. Sequenced here: peripheral blood mononuclear cells (PBMCs), sampled when the disease was refractory, from a patient treated with antithyroid drugs. Every receptor here comes from a female donor with Graves disease.

The CDR3 loop is CAWSVGGETEAFF. The CDR3 DNA reads as TGTGCCTGGAGTGTTGGGGGAGAAACTGAAGCTTTCTTT. The J gene is TRBJ1-1, the V gene TRBV30, with D possibly being TRBD1 (5 bases). Trimming stripped 0 bases from V and 5 bases from J, with 10 bases between. Germline V gene sequence: CDR1 GTSNPN, CDR2 SVGIG (reference sequence). This CDR3 is 13 amino acids long.

The chain joins TRBV6-2 or TRBV6-3 to TRBJ2-7; D not certain. CDR3 length: 15 residues. Deletions cut 2 bases from V and 2 bases from J, with 13 bases between. Germline V CDR1 and CDR2: MNHEY, SVGEGT. The CDR3 region is CASSYTPGPTYEQYF. The DNA of the CDR3 is TGTGCCAGCAGTTACACCCCGGGCCCAACCTACGAGCAGTACTTC.

This clonotype was observed a handful of times. The chain joins TRBV28 to TRBJ2-1; D not certain. The V gene's germline CDR1 is MDHEN and CDR2 SYDVKM. The CDR3 is made up of 14 amino acids. V was shortened by 5 bases and J by 0 bases, with 8 bases between the two germline ends. CDR3 loop: CASSEHRSYNEQFF. The CDR3 DNA follows: TGTGCCAGCAGTGAGCACCGCTCCTACAATGAGCAGTTCTTC. Combining the CDR3 with reference TRBV28 and TRBJ2-1 gives the whole variable domain DVKVTQSSRYLVKRTGEKVFLECVQDMDHENMFWYRQDPGLGLRLIYFSYDVKMKEKGDIPEGYSVSREKKERFSLILESASTNQTSMYLCASSEHRSYNEQFFGPGTRLTVL.

In its sample, this clonotype was seen a few times. The V call is TRBV6-1, the J call TRBJ2-2; TRBD2 might be the D (5 bases). Germline CDR1 is MNHNS and CDR2 is SASEGT. Trimming removed 8 bases at V and 5 bases at J, with 9 bases between. This CDR3 spans 12 amino acids. CDR3 in DNA: TGTGCCAGCTACCGAGGGACCGGGGAGCTGTTTTTT. This sequence encodes CASYRGTGELFF.

To note about this clonotype: With only one base between it and a far larger clone, this is likely a read error. The rearrangement links TRBV2 to TRBJ2-7, with TRBD1 identical over 9 bases. The germline V gene has CDR1 SNHLY and CDR2 FYNNEI. CDR3 length equals 14 residues. The CDR3 spells CTSTHGQGPYEQYF. CDR3 sequence (DNA): TGTACCAGCACTCACGGACAGGGGCCCTACGAGCAGTACTTC. The full variable domain, completed using reference TRBV2 and TRBJ2-7, is EPEVTQTPSHQVTQMGQEVILRCVPISNHLYFYWYRQILGQKVEFLVSFYNNEISEKSEIFDDQFSVERPDGSNFTLKIRSTKLEDSAMYFCTSTHGQGPYEQYFGPGTRLTVT.

This clonotype was recorded at least ten times. The chain uses TRBV11-2 and TRBJ2-7; the D gene is possibly TRBD1 (5 bases). This CDR3 contains 13 residues. Germline V lookup: CDR1 SGHAT, CDR2 FQNNGV. Trimming took 8 bases from V and 2 from J, leaving 13 bases between them. CDR3 coding DNA: TGTGCCAGCCAACAGGATCTAACCTACGAGCAGTACTTC. This translates into CASQQDLTYEQYF. The complete variable domain, with remaining parts taken from reference TRBV11-2 and TRBJ2-7, reads EAGVAQSPRYKIIEKRQSVAFWCNPISGHATLYWYQQILGQGPKLLIQFQNNGVVDDSQLPKDRFSAERLKGVDSTLKIQPAKLEDSAVYLCASQQDLTYEQYFGPGTRLTVT.

Many counts were recorded for this clonotype. The gene calls are TRBV28 and TRBJ1-1; tentative D call: TRBD1 (5 bases). Deletions cut 7 bases from V and 0 bases from J, with 9 bases between. The CDR3 consists of 13 residues. Germline assignment: CDR1 MDHEN and CDR2 SYDVKM. The CDR3 reads CASTLGLNTEAFF. CDR3 DNA: TGTGCCAGCACCCTGGGACTGAACACTGAAGCTTTCTTT.

This sequence joins TRBV30 and TRBJ1-3, with a tentative D call TRBD1 (6 bases). Deletions cut 7 bases from V and 2 bases from J, with 9 bases between. This CDR3 is built from 12 residues. The germline V gene encodes CDR1 GTSNPN and CDR2 SVGIG (reference sequence). The DNA for the CDR3 is TGTGCCTACAGGGAAGCTGGAAACACCATATATTTT. It yields the protein CAYREAGNTIYF.

This clonotype was seen a handful of times. V gene TRBV28 combines with J gene TRBJ2-5, with 8 nucleotides matching TRBD1. Germline CDR1 reads MDHEN; CDR2 reads SYDVKM. The CDR3 is 14 amino acids. V trimming: 5 bases; J trimming: 2 bases; junction bases outside the gene matches: 4. CDR3 sequence: CASSVDRVQETQYF. CDR3 nucleotide sequence: TGTGCCAGCAGTGTGGACAGGGTTCAAGAGACCCAGTACTTC.

The V call is TRBV7-3, the J call TRBJ2-7, with D tentatively TRBD1 (6 bases). CDR3 length: 15 residues. With 3 bases removed from V and 4 bases from J, the gap between germline ends came to 16 bases. Germline-derived CDR1 and CDR2 are SGHTA and FQGTGA. CDR3 amino acids: CASSFTDSFQYEQYF. The CDR3 DNA follows: TGTGCCAGCAGCTTCACGGACAGTTTTCAATACGAGCAGTACTTC. The complete variable domain, with remaining parts taken from reference TRBV7-3 and TRBJ2-7, reads GAGVSQTPSNKVTEKGKYVELRCDPISGHTALYWYRQSLGQGPEFLIYFQGTGAADDSGLPNDRFFAVRPEGSVSTLKIQRTERGDSAVYLCASSFTDSFQYEQYFGPGTRLTVT.

This clonotype was seen many times. This sequence joins TRBV7-9 and TRBJ2-7; 9 nucleotides line up with TRBD1. The CDR3 is 14 amino acids. Germline V gene sequence: CDR1 SEHNR, CDR2 FQNEAQ (reference sequence). V lost 6 bases, J lost 6 bases, and 9 bases stayed unmatched. This CDR3 reads CASRSTGGATEQYF. Here the CDR3 DNA reads TGTGCCAGCAGATCGACAGGGGGTGCCACCGAGCAGTACTTC.

The sample holds a few counts of this clonotype. The V call is TRBV10-3, the J call TRBJ2-2; 7 bases agree with TRBD1. Germline assignment: CDR1 ENHRY and CDR2 SYGVKD. V shed 7 bases and J 5 bases; nucleotides not matched to a gene: 1. This CDR3 contains 12 residues. The CDR3 region is CAIKGQTGELFF. The CDR3 bases are TGTGCCATCAAGGGACAGACCGGGGAGCTGTTTTTT.

The V and J genes are TRBV5-5 and TRBJ2-7; D possibly corresponds to TRBD1 (5 bases). V lost 0 bases and J 2 bases, leaving 15 bases between the germline ends. The germline gives CDR1 SGHKS, CDR2 YYEKEE (reference sequence). The CDR3 is 16 residues long. CDR3 DNA sequence: TGTGCCAGCAGCTTGGACGGCTTCGACAGAACCTACGAGCAGTACTTC. It encodes CASSLDGFDRTYEQYF.

This clonotype appeared a few times. One junction end does not reproduce the germline sequence, and a read error may be involved. The rearrangement links TRBV6-5 to TRBJ2-5, with 13 bases fitting TRBD2. The germline CDR1 and CDR2 sequences are MNHEY and SVGAGI. There are 19 residues in the CDR3. The CDR3 DNA sequence: TGTGCCAGCAGTTACTCGTCGGTCGTCGGACTAGCGGGAGAAGAGGCCCAGTACTTC. It translates to CASSYSSVVGLAGEEAQYF.

This clonotype is medium-sized (0.01 to 0.1%) within its sample. The rearrangement uses TRBV7-2 and TRBJ2-7, with D uncertain. This CDR3 is 13 amino acids long. Deletions cut 2 bases from V and 3 bases from J, with 8 bases between. From germline, CDR1 is SGHTA and CDR2 FQGNSA. CDR3 DNA sequence: TGTGCCAGCAGCTTATATCCGTACTACGAGCAGTACTTC. This codes for CASSLYPYYEQYF.

The rearrangement joins TRBV27 to TRBJ1-4; tentative D call: TRBD1 (5 bases). Germline CDR1 reads MNHEY; CDR2 reads SMNVEV (reference sequence). V was cut by 6 bases and J by 4 bases, with 15 bases left in between. This CDR3 comprises 15 residues. The CDR3 protein is CASRFGARGNEKLFF. DNA of the CDR3: TGTGCCAGCAGGTTTGGGGCCCGCGGTAATGAAAAACTGTTTTTT.

This clonotype was found a few times. J is TRBJ1-5 and V is TRBV10-3; D uncertain. Per germline, CDR1 ENHRY and CDR2 SYGVKD. The CDR3 consists of 13 residues. V was shortened by 8 bases and J by 2 bases, with 10 bases between the two germline ends. CDR3 in DNA: TGTGCCATCGGGAAAGGTGGCAATCAGCCCCAGCATTTT. Its translation: CAIGKGGNQPQHF.

This clonotype was found a few times. The V gene is TRBV29-1, the J gene TRBJ2-4, with 7 positions matching TRBD2. V trimming: 1 base; J trimming: 9 bases; junction bases outside the gene matches: 15. The CDR3 covers 16 residues. CDR1 is SQVTM, CDR2 ANQGSEA, per germline. The CDR3 here is CSVEALGGGLPSIQYF. The CDR3 bases are TGCAGCGTTGAAGCCCTTGGGGGAGGGCTTCCCAGCATTCAGTACTTC.

In this sample, this clonotype turned up once. This could be a read error, since a much larger clone is one nucleotide away. The rearrangement links TRBV13 to TRBJ1-6; perhaps TRBD1 as D (5 bases). V gave up 2 bases and J gave up 10 bases, with 12 bases separating them. CDR3 length equals 14 residues. CDR1 is PRHDT and CDR2 is FYEKMQ in the germline V gene (reference sequence). This CDR3 is CASSLQRGRSPLHF. The CDR3 nucleotides are TGTGCCAGCAGCTTACAGAGGGGTAGGTCACCCCTCCACTTT.

This clonotype was observed at least ten times. In DNA form, the CDR3 reads TGCAGTGCTAGTCCACCGGACGGGCTAGGAGAGACCCAGTACTTC. Protein: CSASPPDGLGETQYF. This chain links TRBV20-1 with TRBJ2-5; D is uncertain. The germline CDR1 and CDR2 sequences are DFQATT and SNEGSKA (reference sequence). V was shortened by 3 bases and J by 4 bases, with 18 bases between the two germline ends. The CDR3 sequence is 15 residues long.

The chain has TRBV14 and TRBJ2-7, with 11 positions matching TRBD2. The CDR3 runs to 17 residues. In germline, CDR1 is SGHDN, CDR2 FVKESK. The junction had 11 bases not matched to a gene; V was cut back by 2 bases and J by 5 bases. CDR3 DNA: TGTGCCAGCAGCCAAATCACTAGCGGGAGCGGTAAGAACGAGCAGTACTTC. This encodes CASSQITSGSGKNEQYF. The full variable domain, in which reference TRBV14 and TRBJ2-7 provide the parts outside the CDR3, is EAGVTQFPSHSVIEKGQTVTLRCDPISGHDNLYWYRRVMGKEIKFLLHFVKESKQDESGMPNNRFLAERTGGTYSTLKVQPAELEDSGVYFCASSQITSGSGKNEQYFGPGTRLTVT.

The J gene is TRBJ1-2, the V gene TRBV9; the D gene is possibly TRBD1 (6 bases). Germline V gene sequence: CDR1 SGDLS, CDR2 YYNGEE. With 3 bases removed from V and 1 base from J, the gap between germline ends came to 13 bases. This CDR3 region has 15 residues. DNA of the CDR3: TGTGCCAGCAGCGCCCAGGGGCTGGGTAACTATGGCTACACCTTC. This gives the protein CASSAQGLGNYGYTF.

This clonotype came up a few times. This chain joins TRBV27 and TRBJ2-7; D remains ambiguous. This CDR3 region has 14 residues. The V end was cut by 4 bases, the J end by 2 bases, with 12 bases between. Germline-derived CDR1 and CDR2 are MNHEY and SMNVEV (reference sequence). As DNA, the CDR3 is TGTGCCAGCAGTTCTCTCAGGAGAACCTACGAGCAGTACTTC. Amino acids: CASSSLRRTYEQYF.

The chain uses TRBV29-1 and TRBJ2-5; D remains unclear. The CDR3 has 11 amino acids. Between the trimmed V and J ends, which lost 4 bases and 2 bases, there was a span of 5 bases. From germline, CDR1 is SQVTM and CDR2 ANQGSEA. This chain's CDR3 is CSVVPQETQYF. Here the CDR3 DNA reads TGCAGCGTTGTCCCGCAAGAGACCCAGTACTTC.

This clonotype has a count of ten or more. This chain links TRBV7-2 with TRBJ2-5; the match to TRBD1 covers 10 bases. Germline loops: CDR1 SGHTA, CDR2 FQGNSA. Trimming removed 6 bases from V and 5 bases from J; junction bases left unmatched: 12. The CDR3 sequence is 16 residues long. The CDR3 DNA reads TGTGCCAGCAGTTCCCCGATGACAGGGGGCTGGGAGACCCAGTACTTC. It specifies CASSSPMTGGWETQYF.

This clonotype was observed many times. V gene TRBV2 combines with J gene TRBJ2-5; TRBD1 aligns across 9 bases. Germline loops: CDR1 SNHLY, CDR2 FYNNEI. The V and J ends lost 7 bases and 9 bases, in that order; junction bases with no gene match: 12. The CDR3 consists of 14 residues. CDR3 coding DNA: TGTGCCAGCACTGGGGGGGGACAGGGTGGGGCCCAGTACTTC. Its protein is CASTGGGQGGAQYF.

The chain combines TRBV20-1 with TRBJ2-1; D may be TRBD1 (6 bases). Trimming pared 3 bases from V and 1 base from J, leaving 13 bases between. Germline CDR1 reads DFQATT; CDR2 reads SNEGSKA (reference sequence). The CDR3 extends over 15 amino acids. The CDR3: CSASFRGRSYNEQFF. The CDR3 coding sequence is TGCAGTGCTAGTTTCAGGGGACGGTCCTACAATGAGCAGTTCTTC.

The chain has TRBV30 and TRBJ1-1; D is perhaps TRBD1 (6 bases). This CDR3 contains 14 residues. CDR1 is GTSNPN, CDR2 SVGIG, per germline (reference sequence). V gave up 3 bases and J gave up 5 bases, with 16 bases separating them. This CDR3 reads CAWRGDKVWTEAFF. The CDR3 DNA reads as TGTGCCTGGAGGGGGGACAAAGTTTGGACTGAAGCTTTCTTT.